The 15 T cell receptor beta chains given below trace back to one sample, sequenced in a study of T cell repertoires in ileal Crohn's disease. Time point indicated: inflamed ileum from the surgical specimen. The data were produced by immunoSEQ multiplex PCR, yet TCRdb's version contains in-frame clones alone and is incomplete. Altogether roughly 16,000 clones are present, more than 85% being singletons, with the ten largest covering roughly 6.9%. Sequencing input: ileal tissue. The receptors originated from an adult with Crohn's disease.

The gene calls are TRBV7-2 and TRBJ2-7, with 7 positions matching TRBD2. V lost 5 bases, J lost 2 bases, and 3 bases stayed unmatched. Germline CDR1 SGHTA, CDR2 FQGNSA. This CDR3 spans 13 amino acids. The CDR3 loop reads CASSPSGTYEQYF. DNA for the CDR3: TGTGCCAGCAGCCCTAGCGGTACCTACGAGCAGTACTTC.

The CDR3 DNA sequence: TGTGCCAGCAGCGTAAAGTTGAGGGCACCTTACAATGAGCAGTTCTTC. This encodes CASSVKLRAPYNEQFF. The chain is built from TRBV9 and TRBJ2-1; D is perhaps TRBD2 (5 bases). The CDR3 has 16 amino acids. The ends were cut back, 1 base at V and 4 bases at J, with 15 bases in the middle. Germline V gene sequence: CDR1 SGDLS, CDR2 YYNGEE.

This sequence joins TRBV7-9 and TRBJ1-2; tentatively, D is TRBD1 (6 bases). CDR1 is SEHNR, CDR2 FQNEAQ, per germline (reference sequence). Trimming took 10 bases from V and 6 from J, leaving 12 bases between them. The CDR3 runs 11 residues. The CDR3 DNA reads TGTGCCACCACCGGGACACATGGCTACACCTTC. This codes for CATTGTHGYTF.

This clone has only one observation. The J gene is TRBJ2-7, the V gene TRBV5-6; D not resolved. This CDR3 is 12 amino acids long. V lost 3 bases and J 3 bases, leaving 7 bases between the germline ends. The germline CDR1 and CDR2 sequences are SGHDT and YYEEEE. The CDR3: CASSSDDYEQYF. CDR3 in DNA: TGTGCCAGCAGCTCCGACGACTACGAGCAGTACTTC.

This sequence joins TRBV6-1 and TRBJ1-3, with D uncertain. The germline gives CDR1 MNHNS, CDR2 SASEGT. The germline V and J ends were trimmed by 8 bases and 2 bases, with 10 bases remaining between them. The CDR3 covers 13 residues. CDR3 bases: TGTGCCAGCGGTCCTACTCCTGGAAACACCATATATTTT. It is translated as CASGPTPGNTIYF.

CDR3 protein: CASSYGETQYF. The DNA for the CDR3 is TGTGCCAGCAGTTACGGGGAGACCCAGTACTTC. V and J are TRBV6-6 and TRBJ2-5; D gene uncertain. The germline V gene encodes CDR1 MNHNY and CDR2 SVGAGI (reference sequence). This CDR3 has 11 residues. Trimming shortened V by 2 bases and J by 5 bases, and 3 bases separated the two germline ends.

The CDR3 DNA is TGTGCCAGCAGGAGGGGATCTGGGGCCAACGTCCTGACTTTC. Its translation: CASRRGSGANVLTF. The chain has TRBV28 and TRBJ2-6; D possibly uses TRBD1 or TRBD2 (5 bases each). This CDR3 spans 14 amino acids. Germline V CDR1 and CDR2: MDHEN, SYDVKM. Trimming took 6 bases from V and 1 from J, leaving 7 bases between them. Complete variable domain (other parts from reference TRBV28 and TRBJ2-6): DVKVTQSSRYLVKRTGEKVFLECVQDMDHENMFWYRQDPGLGLRLIYFSYDVKMKEKGDIPEGYSVSREKKERFSLILESASTNQTSMYLCASRRGSGANVLTFGAGSRLTVL.

This chain connects TRBV7-2 to TRBJ2-7, with TRBD1 matching over 7 bases. This CDR3 has 14 residues. Germline CDR1 reads SGHTA; CDR2 reads FQGNSA. V lost 5 bases and J lost 1; bases outside the gene matches: 5. The CDR3 protein is CASSQDRYSYEQYF. The CDR3 coding sequence is TGTGCCAGCAGCCAGGACAGGTATTCCTACGAGCAGTACTTC.

The table lists this clone with a count of one. The gene calls are TRBV7-3 and TRBJ2-2; D unclear. V lost 0 bases, J lost 6 bases, and 20 bases lay in between. The CDR3 runs 18 residues. The germline CDR1 and CDR2 sequences are SGHTA and FQGTGA. CDR3 residues: CASSLTIPDVGGSGELFF. CDR3 in DNA: TGTGCCAGCAGCTTAACGATACCGGACGTGGGTGGGTCCGGGGAGCTGTTTTTT.

V gene TRBV15 combines with J gene TRBJ2-2; the match to TRBD1 covers 7 bases. Germline V CDR1 and CDR2: LNHNV, YYDKDF (reference sequence). After removal of 3 bases from V and 3 bases from J, the junction contained 7 bases not matched to a gene. This CDR3 has 16 amino acids. This chain's CDR3 is CATSSLRDSYTGELFF. The CDR3 DNA sequence: TGTGCCACCAGCAGCTTGAGGGACAGTTACACCGGGGAGCTGTTTTTT.

The rearrangement uses TRBV5-1 and TRBJ2-6; D is ambiguous. The germline V gene encodes CDR1 SGHRS and CDR2 YFSETQ. The ends were cut back, 2 bases at V and 0 bases at J, with 12 bases in the middle. The CDR3 loop spans 17 amino acids. CDR3 in amino acids: CASSFWQANSGANVLTF. DNA of the CDR3: TGCGCCAGCAGCTTTTGGCAGGCCAACTCTGGGGCCAACGTCCTGACTTTC.

This sequence joins TRBV7-2 and TRBJ2-1; no definite D call. Germline V gives CDR1 SGHTA, CDR2 FQGNSA. The CDR3 runs 12 residues. Trimming pared 8 bases from V and 9 bases from J, leaving 14 bases between. As DNA, the CDR3 is TGTGCCAGCGGATCCCCAGCCCCTGAGCAGTTCTTC. Translation gives CASGSPAPEQFF.

The V and J genes are TRBV5-6 and TRBJ2-7; no clear D. Germline CDR1 reads SGHDT; CDR2 reads YYEEEE. The CDR3 extends over 13 amino acids. V was shortened by 0 bases and J by 2 bases, with 6 bases between the two germline ends. The CDR3 region is CASSLAQPYEQYF. The DNA of the CDR3 is TGTGCCAGCAGCTTGGCACAGCCCTACGAGCAGTACTTC.

This rearrangement joins TRBV5-3 to TRBJ2-3, with 11 bases lining up with TRBD1. TRBV5-3 is treated as an ORF (open reading frame) with a function not yet certain. V lost 3 bases and J lost 5; bases outside the gene matches: 11. CDR3 size: 17 residues. This chain's CDR3 is CARSSNRDRGNQDTQYF. In nucleotides, the CDR3 is TGTGCCAGAAGCTCGAACCGGGACAGGGGGAATCAAGATACGCAGTATTTT.

This clone was recorded only once. The V and J genes are TRBV30 and TRBJ2-5, with 9 bases matching TRBD2. Germline lookup yields CDR1 GTSNPN and CDR2 SVGIG (reference sequence). Trimming removed 2 bases from V and 5 bases from J; junction bases left unmatched: 0. This CDR3 spans 12 amino acids. CDR3 nucleotides: TGTGCCTGGAGTCTAGCGGGGGAGACCCAGTACTTC. Protein product: CAWSLAGETQYF.